The 8 T cell receptor beta chains presented below share a single source sample, sequenced in a study of T cell changes during pregnancy in multiple sclerosis. Data came from immunoSEQ multiplex PCR; TCRdb stores just in-frame clones and leaves some out. The sample has nearly 45,000 clones; approximately 96% are singletons. The sample was peripheral blood, taken in the second trimester of pregnancy. Receptors were obtained from a female donor with multiple sclerosis, enrolled in a pregnancy study.

This clone was found once. The genes are TRBV4-1 and TRBJ2-7, with 9 positions matching TRBD2. CDR3 length: 15 residues. Germline loops: CDR1 MGHRA, CDR2 YSYEKL. V was pared by 4 bases and J by 4 bases, with 8 bases of the junction left unmatched. The CDR3 loop is CASSPGASGAYEQYF. DNA for the CDR3: TGCGCCAGCAGCCCGGGGGCTAGCGGGGCTTACGAGCAGTACTTC.

The chain employs TRBV4-3 and TRBJ1-6; a weak D match, TRBD1 (6 bases). Per germline, CDR1 LGHNA and CDR2 YSLEER. The CDR3 is made up of 13 amino acids. Trimming shortened V by 5 bases and J by 6 bases, and 8 bases separated the two germline ends. The CDR3 region is CASSRGTNSPLHF. The DNA for the CDR3 is TGCGCCAGCAGCAGGGGGACTAATTCACCCCTCCACTTT.

The chain uses TRBV2 and TRBJ1-4; 7 bases fit TRBD1. Germline values: CDR1 SNHLY, CDR2 FYNNEI. The CDR3 is 14 residues long. With 4 bases clipped from V and 9 bases from J, the junction kept 8 bases outside the gene matches. CDR3 sequence (DNA): TGTGCCAGCAGTGTGTCCAGGGGGGCGCAAAAACTGTTTTTT. As protein: CASSVSRGAQKLFF.

The V and J genes are TRBV5-1 and TRBJ2-1; D perhaps matches TRBD2 (6 bases). This CDR3 comprises 15 residues. The ends were cut back, 2 bases at V and 5 bases at J, with 14 bases in the middle. CDR1 is SGHRS and CDR2 is YFSETQ in the germline V gene. CDR3 DNA: TGCGCCAGCAGCTTAACCGGGACTGCGCACAATGAGCAGTTCTTC. It yields the protein CASSLTGTAHNEQFF.

The chain carries TRBV4-1 and TRBJ1-6; 7 nucleotides line up with TRBD1. J lost 4 bases, V lost 0 bases, and 9 bases had no gene match. The CDR3 loop spans 18 amino acids. The V gene's germline CDR1 is MGHRA and CDR2 YSYEKL. The CDR3 sequence is CASSQDGRTGVYNSPLHF. Written as DNA, the CDR3 is TGCGCCAGCAGCCAAGACGGGCGGACAGGAGTATATAATTCACCCCTCCACTTT.

The chain's CDR3 is CASSGGTSGRTDTQYF. The CDR3 DNA follows: TGCGCCAGCAGTGGGGGGACTAGCGGGAGGACAGATACGCAGTATTTT. The V call is TRBV10-1, the J call TRBJ2-3, with 15 bases fitting TRBD2. The germline V gene has CDR1 WNHNN and CDR2 SYGVQD (reference sequence). The CDR3 covers 16 residues. The J segment lost 3 bases and the V segment lost 4 bases, leaving 2 bases of the junction unmatched.

This clone was seen once. The rearrangement joins TRBV9 to TRBJ2-2; perhaps TRBD1 as D (6 bases). This CDR3 is 14 amino acids long. Germline V gene sequence: CDR1 SGDLS, CDR2 YYNGEE. V was trimmed by 2 bases and J by 9 bases, leaving 14 bases between them. CDR3 sequence (DNA): TGTGCCAGCAGCGTGGGACACAAGGGTCGGGAGCTGTTTTTT. Residues: CASSVGHKGRELFF.

The genes are TRBV29-1 and TRBJ1-1; TRBD1 agrees at 12 bases. With V trimmed by 8 bases and J by 5 bases, 12 bases remained unmatched. The CDR3 contains 15 residues. CDR1 is SQVTM and CDR2 is ANQGSEA in the germline V gene. The CDR3 DNA is TGCAGCATATACCGGGACAGGGGGCGAGGGACTGAAGCTTTCTTT. Its protein is CSIYRDRGRGTEAFF. Filled out from reference TRBV29-1 and TRBJ1-1, the complete variable domain reads SAVISQKPSRDICQRGTSLTIQCQVDSQVTMMFWYRQQPGQSLTLIATANQGSEATYESGFVIDKFPISRPNLTFSTLTVSNMSPEDSSIYLCSIYRDRGRGTEAFFGQGTRLTVV.